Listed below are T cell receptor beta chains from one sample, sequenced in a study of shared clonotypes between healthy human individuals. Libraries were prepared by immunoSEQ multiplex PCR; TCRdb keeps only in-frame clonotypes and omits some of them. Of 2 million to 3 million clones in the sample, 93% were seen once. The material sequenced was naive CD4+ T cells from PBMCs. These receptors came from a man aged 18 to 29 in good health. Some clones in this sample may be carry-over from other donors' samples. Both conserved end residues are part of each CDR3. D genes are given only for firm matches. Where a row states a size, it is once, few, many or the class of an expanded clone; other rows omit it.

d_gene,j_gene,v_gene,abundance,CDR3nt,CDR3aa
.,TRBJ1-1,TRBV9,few,TGTGCCAGCAGCGGAAAGCAGTCCAACACTGAAGCTTTCTTT,CASSGKQSNTEAFF
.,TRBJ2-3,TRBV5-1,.,TGCGCCAGCAGCTTGGGACTCCCGGGGGATACGCAGTATTTT,CASSLGLPGDTQYF
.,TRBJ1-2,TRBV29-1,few,TGCAGCGTGGGGGGGCCACAGGGAGGAAACTATGGCTACACCTTC,CSVGGPQGGNYGYTF
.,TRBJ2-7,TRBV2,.,TGTGCCAGCAGTGAACGGGATTTCCCGGAGGACGAGCAGTACTTC,CASSERDFPEDEQYF
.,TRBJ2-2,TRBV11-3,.,TGTGCCAGCAGCCCCCGGGCTAGTGGGGGCACCGGGGAGCTGTTTTTT,CASSPRASGGTGELFF
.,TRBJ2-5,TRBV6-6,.,TGTGCCAGCCGGACCGGCAGGGGGGTAACAGAGACCCAGTACTTC,CASRTGRGVTETQYF
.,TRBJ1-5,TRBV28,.,TGTGCCAGCAGACGACAGGACCCCCTGCATTTT,CASRRQDPLHF
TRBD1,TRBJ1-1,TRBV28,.,TGTGCCAGCAGCTCTGGACAGGGGGCCTTATATGAAGCTTTCTTT,CASSSGQGALYEAFF
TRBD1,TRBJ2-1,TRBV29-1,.,TGCAGCGTTGAGGGGACAGGGCTACTGGATGAGCAGTTCTTC,CSVEGTGLLDEQFF
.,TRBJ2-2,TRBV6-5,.,TGTGCCAGCTCTGAGCGAGGCGGGGAGCTGTTTTTT,CASSERGGELFF
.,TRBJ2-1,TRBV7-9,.,TGTGCCAGCAGCCGATCGGCTCTAGACGATGAGCAGTTCTTC,CASSRSALDDEQFF
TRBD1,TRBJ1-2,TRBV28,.,TGTGCCAGCAAAGGGTCAGGGGGACGCCGGGGCTACACCTTC,CASKGSGGRRGYTF
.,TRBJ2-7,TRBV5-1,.,TGCGCCAGCAGCTTGGGGACATTCTCCTACGAGCAGTACTTC,CASSLGTFSYEQYF
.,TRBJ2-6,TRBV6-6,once,TGTGCCAGCAGTTACACAGCCAGCTCTGGGGCCAACGTCCTGACTTTC,CASSYTASSGANVLTF
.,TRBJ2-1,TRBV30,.,TGTGCCTGGAGCGGAGGGAGCTCCTACAATGAGCAGTTCTTC,CAWSGGSSYNEQFF
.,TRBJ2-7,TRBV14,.,TGTGCCAGCAGCCAGGGAGCGGTTGTCTCCTACGAGCAGTACTTC,CASSQGAVVSYEQYF
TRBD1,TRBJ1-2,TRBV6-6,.,TGTGCCAGCAGTTACTCGGGACAGGCAGCGAGCTATGGCTACACCTTC,CASSYSGQAASYGYTF
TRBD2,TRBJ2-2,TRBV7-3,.,TGTGCCAGCAGCTCTAGCGGGACCACCGGGGAGCTGTTTTTT,CASSSSGTTGELFF
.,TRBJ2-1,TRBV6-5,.,TGTGCCAGCAGTTCCCCTGGGGCCAATGAGCAGTTCTTC,CASSSPGANEQFF
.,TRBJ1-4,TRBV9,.,TGTGCCAGCAGCGTAGCCGCACAGGGCATAACTAATGAAAAACTGTTTTTT,CASSVAAQGITNEKLFF
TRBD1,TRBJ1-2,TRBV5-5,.,TGTGCCAGCAGCACCGGGACAGCTCGAGACTATGGCTACACCTTC,CASSTGTARDYGYTF
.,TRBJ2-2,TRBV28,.,TGTGCCAGCAGTTCGACAAGAAACACCGGGGAGCTGTTTTTT,CASSSTRNTGELFF
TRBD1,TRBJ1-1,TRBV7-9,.,TGTGCCACTACGACAGGGTACGACACTGAAGCTTTCTTT,CATTTGYDTEAFF
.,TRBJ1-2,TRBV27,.,TGTGCCAGTGCCACCTGGGGGTACGGAGCTAACTATGGCTACACCTTC,CASATWGYGANYGYTF
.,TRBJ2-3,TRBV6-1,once,TGTGCCAGCAGTGCCCCTGTGGGGAGTGTAGATACGCAGTATTTT,CASSAPVGSVDTQYF
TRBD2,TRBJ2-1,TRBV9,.,TGTGCCAGCAGCGGGGCTAGCGGGGCCTACAATGAGCAGTTCTTC,CASSGASGAYNEQFF
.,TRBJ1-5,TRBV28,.,TGTGCCAGCAGTTTAAGGAGGAATCAGCCCCAGCATTTT,CASSLRRNQPQHF
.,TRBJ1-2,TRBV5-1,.,TGCGCCAGCAGCTTGGAGACGGATGGCTACACCTTC,CASSLETDGYTF
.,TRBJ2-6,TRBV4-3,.,TGCGCCAGCAGCCAAGATGTTATAGGGTCTGGGGCCAACGTCCTGACTTTC,CASSQDVIGSGANVLTF
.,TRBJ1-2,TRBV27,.,TGTGCCAGCAGTCGACAACCGGGTTACTATGGCTACACCTTC,CASSRQPGYYGYTF
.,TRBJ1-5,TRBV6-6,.,TGTGCCAGCAGTGGAAGCAATCAGCCCCAGCATTTT,CASSGSNQPQHF
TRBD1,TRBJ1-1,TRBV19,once,TGTGCCAGTAGTGGCCGGGACAGGGGGCTAAGGACTGAAGCTTTCTTT,CASSGRDRGLRTEAFF
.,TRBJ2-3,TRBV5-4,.,TGTGCCAGCAGCTGGGGACTGCAAGGAGATACGCAGTATTTT,CASSWGLQGDTQYF
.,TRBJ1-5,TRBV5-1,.,TGCGCCAGCAGCACATCGGCACGGGGCAGCAATCAGCCCCAGCATTTT,CASSTSARGSNQPQHF
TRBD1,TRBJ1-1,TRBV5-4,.,TGTGCCAGCAGCCACGCGGGACAGGGGAACACTGAAGCTTTCTTT,CASSHAGQGNTEAFF
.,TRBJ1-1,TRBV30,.,TGTGCCTGGACTTTGGACTGGTTGAACACTGAAGCTTTCTTT,CAWTLDWLNTEAFF
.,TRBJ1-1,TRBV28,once,TGTGCCAGCAGTCCACCTTTAGGCGCCGCAGGGCGTCGGACTGAAGCTTTCTTT,CASSPPLGAAGRRTEAFF
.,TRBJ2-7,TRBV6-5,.,TGTGCCAGCACTAACCGGGGGTACGAGCAGTACTTC,CASTNRGYEQYF
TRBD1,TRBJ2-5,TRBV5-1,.,TGCGCCAGCAATGCAGGGGGTCCAGAGACCCAGTACTTC,CASNAGGPETQYF
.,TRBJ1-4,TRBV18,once,TGTGCCAGCTCACCGCGTACAGGGAATTCGGTCGCTAATGAAAAACTGTTTTTT,CASSPRTGNSVANEKLFF
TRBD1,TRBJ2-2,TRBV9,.,TGTGCCAGCAGCGGACAGGGTATTGCCGGGGAGCTGTTTTTT,CASSGQGIAGELFF
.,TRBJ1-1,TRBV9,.,TGTGCCAGCAGCGTAGCAGTTGGTACCGAAGCTTTCTTT,CASSVAVGTEAFF
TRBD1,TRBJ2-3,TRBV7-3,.,TGTGCCAGCAGCCGGACAGGGCCCGATACGCAGTATTTT,CASSRTGPDTQYF
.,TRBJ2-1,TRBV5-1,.,TGCGCCAGCAGTCAACCAGGGGGGGATGAGCAGTTCTTC,CASSQPGGDEQFF
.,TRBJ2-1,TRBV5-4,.,TGTGCCAGTACCCCCACGAAGAACAGGGGGGGGTTGGATGAGCAGTTCTTC,CASTPTKNRGGLDEQFF
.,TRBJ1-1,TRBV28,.,TGTGCCAGCAGTTCTCCGGCCCCCCGGGCTTTCTTT,CASSSPAPRAFF
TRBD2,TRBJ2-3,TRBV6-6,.,TGTGCCAGCAGTCCCCTCCGGACTAGCGGCACAGATACGCAGTATTTT,CASSPLRTSGTDTQYF
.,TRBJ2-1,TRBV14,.,TGTGCCAGCAGCCAAGAGGGGTGGAAGTACAATGAGCAGTTCTTC,CASSQEGWKYNEQFF
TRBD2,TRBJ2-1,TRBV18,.,TGTGCCAGCTCACCTCCAGCGGGAGCCTACAATGAGCAGTTCTTC,CASSPPAGAYNEQFF
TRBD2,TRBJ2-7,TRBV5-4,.,TGTGCCAGCAGTCGTAGCGGGAGCACCTACGAGCAGTACTTC,CASSRSGSTYEQYF
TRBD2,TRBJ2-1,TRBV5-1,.,TGCGCCAGCAGCTTGGTTTTAGCGGGAGCGAATGAGCAGTTCTTC,CASSLVLAGANEQFF
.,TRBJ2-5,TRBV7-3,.,TGTGCCAGCCTTGGCGCTCCGGACCAAGAGACCCAGTACTTC,CASLGAPDQETQYF
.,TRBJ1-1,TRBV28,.,TGTGCCGCGCCACCTGAAGCTTTCTTT,CAAPPEAFF
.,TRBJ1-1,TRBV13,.,TGTGCCAGCAGCTTAAATTGGGGAGCTAAGTTGAACACTGAAGCTTTCTTT,CASSLNWGAKLNTEAFF
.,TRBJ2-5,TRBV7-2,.,TGTGCCAGCAGCAATAGGCGCGTTAGGGACCAAGAGACCCAGTACTTC,CASSNRRVRDQETQYF
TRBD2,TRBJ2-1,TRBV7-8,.,TGTGCCAGCAGCACACGGGCGGGGGATGAGCAGTTCTTC,CASSTRAGDEQFF
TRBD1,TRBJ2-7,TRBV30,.,TGTGCCTGGGGACAGGGGGGTTACGAGCAGTACTTC,CAWGQGGYEQYF
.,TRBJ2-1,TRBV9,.,TGTGCCAGCAGCGTGGGATGGGAGAGGGATGAGCAGTTCTTC,CASSVGWERDEQFF